The 10 T cell receptor beta chains reported below all come from one sample, sequenced in a study of blood T cells in healthy people across ages. Together with a sample-barcoded 5' primer, a J-beta primer mix was included in a second PCR lasting about 7 to 11 cycles. MiXCR, applied by TCRdb to the 5' RACE reads, yields one record per CDR3 protein. The sample yields 750,000 or so distinct CDR3 sequences, just under 25% seen once. These same data were also listed under a study on T cells of mothers and their children.

Specimen: blood. The receptors were sampled from a boy between 10 and 17 years old in good health.

This chain links TRBV6-2 or TRBV6-3 with TRBJ2-4, with 7 bases fitting TRBD1. Trimming removed 7 bases from V and 6 bases from J; junction bases left unmatched: 6. This CDR3 is built from 13 residues. Germline V gene lookup returns CDR1 MNHEY and CDR2 SVGEGT. CDR3 loop: CASNRQGRNIQYF. The CDR3 DNA is TGTGCCAGCAACCGACAGGGAAGAAACATTCAGTACTTC.

This chain joins TRBV11-2 and TRBJ2-5; the D gene is possibly TRBD1 (6 bases). The J call could be wrong; TRBJ2-1 is a better fit for the DNA end. CDR3 length equals 15 residues. Germline V lookup: CDR1 SGHAT, CDR2 FQNNGV. The CDR3 sequence: CASSLYGQTYNEQFF. The DNA for the CDR3 is TGTGCCAGCAGCCTCTACGGACAGACATACAATGAGCAGTTCTTC.

Regarding this clonotype: The junction departs from the called germline gene at one end, perhaps through a read error. V is TRBV7-9 and J is TRBJ2-7; D might be TRBD2 (6 bases). Germline CDR1 is SEHNR and CDR2 is FQNEAQ (reference sequence). The CDR3 spans 14 residues. The CDR3 bases are TGTGCCAGCGGCTTAAGGGACTCCCCAGACGAGCAGTACTTC. Its translation is CASGLRDSPDEQYF.

With regard to this clonotype: Germline and junction disagree at one end, which may indicate a read error. The genes are TRBV29-1 and TRBJ2-1; 9 nucleotides match TRBD2. Germline V gives CDR1 SQVTM, CDR2 ANQGSEA. This CDR3 comprises 13 residues. This chain's CDR3 is CSVDPTGTPTSGF. CDR3 nucleotides: TGCAGCGTTGACCCGACAGGAACCCCCACTAGCGGGTTC.

The chain uses TRBV4-3 and TRBJ2-1; 9 bases line up with TRBD2. The V segment lost 0 bases and the J segment 7 bases; nucleotides outside the gene matches: 10. CDR1 and CDR2 from the germline V gene are LGHNA and YSLEER. There are 17 residues in the CDR3. Written as DNA, the CDR3 is TGCGCCAGCAGCCAAGATGGAGGCGGGGGGGCGGGGAATGAGCAGTTCTTC. Its protein is CASSQDGGGGAGNEQFF.

This clonotype has only a few counts. The chain has TRBV29-1 and TRBJ1-1; the D is unclear. Germline V lookup: CDR1 SQVTM, CDR2 ANQGSEA. Trimming pared 1 base from V and 1 base from J, leaving 13 bases between. The CDR3 consists of 15 residues. The CDR3 coding sequence is TGCAGCGTTGAAGCGCTCAGAGCTTCGAACACTGAAGCTTTCTTT. Translating it yields CSVEALRASNTEAFF.

This chain links TRBV6-6 with TRBJ2-6; D is possibly TRBD1 (5 bases). V was cut by 6 bases and J by 4 bases, with 16 bases left in between. The germline gives CDR1 MNHNY, CDR2 SVGAGI (reference sequence). The CDR3 is 16 amino acids. The CDR3 DNA reads TGTGCCAGCAGGCCTCCAGGGTCTATGGGGGCCAACGTCCTGACTTTC. This codes for CASRPPGSMGANVLTF.

This clonotype has only a few counts. The genes are TRBV29-1 and TRBJ2-7, with a tentative D call TRBD2 (6 bases). The V end lost 0 bases, the J end lost 3 bases, and 12 bases lay between the germline ends. Germline assignment: CDR1 SQVTM and CDR2 ANQGSEA. The CDR3 has 14 amino acids. This CDR3 is CSVEDRGEDYEQYF. In nucleotides, the CDR3 is TGCAGCGTTGAAGATAGAGGGGAGGACTACGAGCAGTACTTC.

The gene calls are TRBV12-3 or TRBV12-4 and TRBJ2-5; D tentatively fits TRBD1 or TRBD2 (5 bases each). This CDR3 is 15 amino acids long. V was pared by 6 bases and J by 5 bases, with 19 bases between. The CDR3 DNA reads TGTGCCAGCAGCGGAACCCGGGACGGTGGGGAGACCCAGTACTTC. Translation: CASSGTRDGGETQYF.

This clonotype occurred a few times. This chain connects TRBV6-5 to TRBJ2-7; 9 positions match TRBD1. The CDR3 has 15 amino acids. The germline CDR1 and CDR2 sequences are MNHEY and SVGAGI. Trimming took 6 bases from V and 3 from J; bases not matched to a gene: 9. In nucleotides, the CDR3 is TGTGCCAGCAGCCCCGCGGGACAGGGTGACTACGAGCAGTACTTC. Protein sequence: CASSPAGQGDYEQYF.